This T cell receptor (beta chain) was captured by sequencing in a study of response to subunit inactivated influenza vaccine (dated by TCRdb to the late 2010s). Concerning the study at large: The study used deep quantitative T cell receptor repertoire profiling to track responses to a trivalent subunit inactivated influenza vaccine. The paper as a whole reports these results and caveats: The authors suggested that each seasonal influenza vaccination may recruit only a limited number of new T cells.

Libraries were constructed by RT-PCR. This sample was sequenced with an Illumina HiSeq 2500. TCRdb handled the public reads itself, with Q25 trimming in fastp and clone calling in MiXCR, and kept productive beta chains. Here each entry gathers all rows of one CDR3 protein and keeps the most common genes and DNA. Recorded for this sample are fewer than 250,000 distinct CDR3 sequences; roughly 14% of them occurred a single time. The ten largest clonotypes hold 26% of the sample. The sample holds a few counts of this clonotype. The antigen this receptor binds is unknown. The record has no base qualities; no much larger clone is one base away. The receptor was isolated from a man aged 50 to 59 who received an inactivated influenza vaccine. Donor details come from another sample of the same person, matched by shared clones. The sequencing used CD8+ T cells sorted from PBMCs, collected around 5 days after vaccination.

The nucleotide sequence is given as TGCAGTGCTAGAGTGGTGACAGGGGCCAATCAGCCCCAGCATTTT. It codes for CSARVVTGANQPQHF. The chain joins TRBV20-1 to TRBJ1-5; the junction holds 8 bases that match TRBD1. From cysteine to phenylalanine, the CDR3 is 15 amino acids long. Only the CDR3 DNA stays, 45 bases, in frame from base 1. V is trimmed back by 1 base and J by 3 bases, and the junction contains 5 bases that no gene match accounts for. Taken from the germline V gene (reference sequence), the CDR1 and CDR2 loops are DFQATT and SNEGSKA.